Listed below are T cell receptor beta chains from one sample, sequenced in a study of identical twins. TCRdb itself ran the 5' RACE reads through MiXCR, one entry per CDR3 protein. The data hold some 440,000 distinct CDR3 sequences, with roughly a quarter observed a single time. These same records also appear under a second study, on T cells expressing NK-cell markers.

The material sequenced was CD4+ T cells sorted from blood. The receptors come from a woman between 18 and 29 years old in good health. The CDR3 runs from the conserved cysteine through the conserved F or W. The D gene is left open where the match is weak. The size field is filled for only some rows; it gives once, few, many or a size class.

V: TRBV5-1; J: TRBJ2-3; D: TRBD1; size: few; CDR3: CASSTGTGTDTQYF; DNA: TGCGCCAGCAGCACAGGGACAGGGACAGATACGCAGTATTTT
V: TRBV7-8; J: TRBJ2-2; D: TRBD1; size: -; CDR3: CASSSLRDSRTGELFF; DNA: TGTGCCAGCAGCTCACTCCGGGACAGTAGGACCGGGGAGCTGTTTTTT
V: TRBV5-1; J: TRBJ2-1; D: TRBD2; size: -; CDR3: CASSLAAGGVGEQFF; DNA: TGCGCCAGCAGCTTGGCGGCGGGAGGGGTCGGTGAGCAGTTCTTC
V: TRBV29-1; J: TRBJ2-1; D: TRBD2; size: -; CDR3: CSGTGTSGNEQFF; DNA: TGCAGCGGAACCGGGACTAGTGGCAATGAGCAGTTCTTC
V: TRBV6-5; J: TRBJ2-5; D: -; size: few; CDR3: CASSYSPTIGKTQYF; DNA: TGTGCCAGCAGTTACTCGCCGACAATCGGAAAGACCCAGTACTTC
V: TRBV7-9; J: TRBJ1-2; D: -; size: many; CDR3: CASSLAGGYGYTF; DNA: TGTGCCAGCAGCTTAGCAGGCGGCTATGGCTACACCTTC
V: TRBV30; J: TRBJ2-7; D: TRBD1; size: -; CDR3: CAWSRRDRAHEQYF; DNA: TGTGCCTGGAGTCGGAGGGACAGGGCCCACGAGCAGTACTTC
V: TRBV10-3; J: TRBJ1-2; D: TRBD1; size: -; CDR3: CAISQEGQGNGYTF; DNA: TGTGCCATCAGCCAGGAGGGACAGGGAAATGGCTACACCTTC
V: TRBV16; J: TRBJ2-1; D: TRBD2; size: many; CDR3: CASSPPSGRAYNEQFF; DNA: TGTGCCAGCAGCCCGCCTAGCGGGAGGGCGTACAATGAGCAGTTCTTC
V: TRBV12-3/TRBV12-4; J: TRBJ1-5; D: -; size: few; CDR3: CASGEHISNQPQHF; DNA: TGTGCCAGCGGCGAACATATTAGCAATCAGCCCCAGCATTTT